This T cell receptor (beta chain) was recovered during a study of patients and donors after allogeneic stem cell transplantation. TCRdb re-derived calls from the RT-PCR reads in MiXCR, one entry per CDR3 protein. The top ten hold around 6% of the sample, which has about a million distinct CDR3 sequences, roughly 18% seen once. The V gene end was trimmed by 6 bases and the J gene end by 7 bases; junction bases not matched to a gene: 12. The CDR3 consists of 14 residues. The germline V gene has CDR1 DFQATT and CDR2 SNEGSKA (reference sequence). The source material was blood, either unsorted or a sorted T cell fraction (not recorded which). The sequence came from a human donor who was either an allogeneic HSCT recipient or a stem cell or donor lymphocyte infusion donor (not recorded which). It is not recorded whose cells these are; they may come from a transplant donor. The chain has TRBV20-1 and TRBJ2-1; 7 nucleotides line up with TRBD2. CDR3 residues: CSARDYQASNEQFF. CDR3 DNA sequence: TGCAGTGCGCGGGACTATCAAGCGAGTAATGAGCAGTTCTTC.